Here is one T cell receptor (beta chain) with its context. Its antigen remains undetermined. No per-base quality is available; no much larger clone lies one base away. The sample is drawn from a study of blood T cell repertoires in COVID-19 (dated by TCRdb to 2020 to 2022). Broadly, across the study: Samples from collaborators originated in the United States, Italy and Spain and spanned both the acute and convalescent phases of COVID-19. The samples were drawn from the first 160 participants of the ongoing ImmuneRACE study and from some 1,300 subjects provided by 6 global collaborators. Subjects who had been exposed to COVID-19, were actively infected with it, or had recovered from it provided the deeply sampled blood TCRbeta repertoires that made up the dataset. Where available, HLA class I and class II types were obtained from metadata supplied by the sample provider rather than from assay-based typing. The repertoires were released in a freely available public database intended as a resource for research on the immune response to SARS-CoV-2. The sample metadata nearly always contained a de-identified subject ID, COVID-19 status, age in years and sex. The material from the prospective study consisted of cDNA or gDNA derived from T cells, B-cell-depleted T cells, or PBMCs.

The research as a whole found: How much clinical and demographic metadata was included differed by source and by participant, and the metadata was provided uncurated.

One collaborating source in Seattle enrolled patients while the patients were actively infected and followed the patients over time throughout the course of disease. Each collaborating institution followed its own protocols to collect whole blood in K2EDTA tubes. Collaborator samples were shipped for TCRbeta analysis as frozen whole blood, isolated PBMCs, or DNA extracted from either sample type. The immunoSEQ Assay, a bias-controlled multiplex PCR, was used to amplify TCRbeta CDR3 regions from genomic DNA. The published analysis was carried out like this. The number of nucleated cells in each sample was estimated from the amplification of reference gene primers within the assay. To quantify the absolute abundance of each unique TCRbeta CDR3 rearrangement, sequence reads were collapsed and filtered. For each sample, productive Simpson clonality was calculated as the square root of Simpson's diversity index across productive rearrangements. The source is immuneACCESS, and TCRdb retained only in-frame sequences with V and J called. Part of the clones is not carried over; for the studies checked, unresolved V genes explain less than half of this, and the remainder is unexplained. D and trimming come from the DNA, and the V and J calls and clone size come from that table. Counted in this sample were around 260,000 clones; approximately 88% of them appeared once. Together, the top ten hold roughly 10% of the sample.

Sequencing was carried out using peripheral blood. The TCR was taken from a woman between 65 and 79 years old with COVID-19, enrolled during active disease.

For the CDR3, the sequence is CASSGDMGNQPQHF. The DNA reads TGTGCCAGCAGCGGGGACATGGGCAATCAGCCCCAGCATTTT. This chain is built from TRBV6-2 or TRBV6-3 and TRBJ1-5; tentative D gene TRBD1, with 6 bases matching. Spanning cysteine to phenylalanine, the CDR3 consists of 14 amino acids. Of the read, only the CDR3 DNA is kept; its 42 bases are in frame from base 1. CDR1 and CDR2 are drawn from the germline V gene: MNHEY, SVGEGT. The junction shows trimming of 6 bases on V and 2 bases on J, plus 11 bases between the germline ends.